The 18 T cell receptor beta chains reported below all come from one sample, sequenced in a study of control samples from healthy donors and cancer patients. The protocol was immunoSEQ multiplex PCR, while the TCRdb copy is restricted to in-frame clones and leaves out a portion. This repertoire shows approximately 140,000 clones, 94% found once; its top ten account for around 12%. Sequenced input: blood. The origin of the receptors is a middle-aged man in good health.

V is TRBV28 and J is TRBJ2-2; tentatively, D is TRBD1 or TRBD2 (5 bases each). Germline V gene data show CDR1 as MDHEN and CDR2 as SYDVKM. The CDR3 length is 13 residues. Deletions cut 10 bases from V and 4 bases from J, with 13 bases between. CDR3 DNA sequence: TGTGCCATACGAGGGGCCCTCACCGGGGAGCTGTTTTTT. Protein product: CAIRGALTGELFF.

The V gene is TRBV5-6, the J gene TRBJ1-4; D gene ambiguous. Germline-derived CDR1 and CDR2 are SGHDT and YYEEEE. The CDR3 spans 14 residues. V lost 0 bases and J lost 4, with 7 bases in between. The CDR3 region is CASSLGGDNEKLFF. The CDR3 DNA reads TGTGCCAGCAGCTTGGGGGGAGATAATGAAAAACTGTTTTTT.

V and J are TRBV9 and TRBJ2-5; TRBD2 is a possible D gene (5 bases). CDR1 is SGDLS and CDR2 is YYNGEE in the germline V gene. The CDR3 length is 11 residues. Trimming took 3 bases from V and 5 from J, leaving 5 bases between them. The CDR3 region has the DNA TGTGCCAGCAGCGGAGGGGAGACCCAGTACTTC. Its protein product is CASSGGETQYF.

The genes are TRBV6-4 and TRBJ2-1; 14 bases are a match to TRBD2. V lost 7 bases to trimming and J lost 2 bases; unmatched junction nucleotides: 7. Germline V gives CDR1 MRHNA, CDR2 SNTAGT. This CDR3 has 17 residues. CDR3 bases: TGTGCCAGCAACGACGGACTAGCGGGAGGCACCTACAATGAGCAGTTCTTC. Protein product: CASNDGLAGGTYNEQFF.

This clone was found many times. The CDR3 sequence is CAGGTGGRQPQHF. In DNA form, the CDR3 reads TGTGCCGGTGGGACAGGGGGCCGTCAGCCCCAGCATTTT. The chain uses TRBV2 and TRBJ1-5; 12 bases are shared with TRBD1. This CDR3 is built from 13 residues. The germline V gene encodes CDR1 SNHLY and CDR2 FYNNEI. The trim removed 11 bases at V and 6 bases at J, leaving 5 bases unmatched.

The CDR3 reads CASSVGQGATEQYF. Here the CDR3 DNA reads TGTGCCAGCTCAGTGGGACAGGGGGCAACCGAGCAGTACTTC. The rearrangement uses TRBV18 and TRBJ2-7; 12 nucleotides align to TRBD1. J gave up 6 bases and V 5 bases, and 5 bases lay outside the gene matches. The CDR3 length is 14 residues. Per the germline V gene, CDR1 is KGHSH and CDR2 is LQKENI.

Details on this clone: The conserved phenylalanine or tryptophan normally closing the CDR3 is absent here, so this likely arose from a read error. The CDR3 reads CVISADISLGPEAFS. The CDR3 DNA sequence: TGTGTCATCAGCGCGGACATCTCACTCGGCCCTGAAGCTTTCTCT. This sequence joins TRBV10-3 and TRBJ1-1, with a possible D match to TRBD1 (5 bases). Germline CDR1 is ENHRY and CDR2 is SYGVKD. The CDR3 extends over 15 amino acids.

In this sample, this clone turned up once. This chain uses TRBV4-2 with TRBJ2-7; TRBD2 aligns across 10 bases. CDR1 and CDR2 from the germline V gene are LGHNA and YNFKEQ. V trimming: 1 base; J trimming: 2 bases; junction bases outside the gene matches: 8. The CDR3 runs to 17 residues. The CDR3 bases are TGTGCCAGCAGCCAAGGAGGACTAGCGGAAATCACCTACGAGCAGTACTTC. This gives the protein CASSQGGLAEITYEQYF.

The CDR3 DNA reads TGTGCCAGCAGTGACGCGGGGCGAGATCAGCCCCAGCATTTT. Translating gives CASSDAGRDQPQHF. V and J are TRBV2 and TRBJ1-5; maybe TRBD1 (5 bases). V lost 3 bases and J 5 bases, leaving 11 bases between the germline ends. Germline V gene lookup returns CDR1 SNHLY and CDR2 FYNNEI. The CDR3 contains 14 residues.

V gene TRBV2 combines with J gene TRBJ2-7; the match to TRBD1 covers 7 bases. Germline V lookup: CDR1 SNHLY, CDR2 FYNNEI. This CDR3 comprises 13 residues. The V segment lost 7 bases and the J segment 1 base; nucleotides outside the gene matches: 4. CDR3 nucleotide sequence: TGTGCCAGCAAAGGACAGGTATCCTACGAGCAGTACTTC. Its translation: CASKGQVSYEQYF.

In this sample, this clone turned up once. This chain links TRBV5-6 with TRBJ2-7, with D possibly TRBD1 on 6 matching bases. CDR1 and CDR2 (germline): SGHDT, YYEEEE. With 4 bases removed from V and 4 bases from J, the gap between germline ends came to 12 bases. This CDR3 has 13 residues. Here the CDR3 reads CASSLGHAYEQYF. Here the CDR3 DNA reads TGTGCCAGCAGCCTGGGACACGCTTACGAGCAGTACTTC.

This clone appeared a single time. V usage is TRBV21-1 and J usage is TRBJ2-5. TRBV21-1 is a documented pseudogene. The CDR3 is made up of 19 amino acids. The CDR3 bases are TGTGCCAGCAGCAAAGGTTTGTCGGGTAAAGAGGGGGGCCAAGAGACCCAGTACTTC. This gives the protein CASSKGLSGKEGGQETQYF.

The chain links TRBV6-1 to TRBJ2-7, with a weak D call TRBD1 (6 bases). The CDR3 runs to 16 residues. The germline gives CDR1 MNHNS, CDR2 SASEGT. Trimming pared 4 bases from V and 6 bases from J, leaving 22 bases between. The CDR3, as DNA: TGTGCCAGCAGTGTGTGGTTAGGGGGAGCGAGCACCGAGCAGTACTTC. It codes for CASSVWLGGASTEQYF.

V usage is TRBV6-2 or TRBV6-3 and J usage is TRBJ2-7; D is perhaps TRBD1 or TRBD2 (6 bases each). The V and J ends lost 0 bases and 3 bases respectively, with 15 bases between them. CDR3 length: 16 residues. The germline CDR1 and CDR2 sequences are MNHEY and SVGEGT. CDR3: CASSYSTLGGGYEQYF. The CDR3 region has the DNA TGTGCCAGCAGTTACTCGACACTCGGAGGGGGCTACGAGCAGTACTTC.

This clone was recorded only once. This chain joins TRBV6-5 and TRBJ2-7; D remains unclear. The germline gives CDR1 MNHEY, CDR2 SVGAGI. This CDR3 spans 15 amino acids. V was clipped by 2 bases and J by 0 bases, with 11 bases between them. CDR3 amino acids: CASSYGIESSYEQYF. CDR3 nucleotides: TGTGCCAGCAGTTACGGCATAGAGAGCTCCTACGAGCAGTACTTC.

V usage is TRBV19 and J usage is TRBJ2-1, with D possibly TRBD1 on 6 matching bases. The V gene lost 9 bases and the J gene lost 0 bases, with 12 bases spanning the gap. The germline V gene has CDR1 LNHDA and CDR2 SQIVND (reference sequence). The CDR3 sequence is 14 residues long. The DNA of the CDR3 is TGTGCCAGAACCGGGACACCCTCCTACAATGAGCAGTTCTTC. Translation gives CARTGTPSYNEQFF. The whole variable domain, filled in from reference TRBV19 and TRBJ2-1, reads DGGITQSPKYLFRKEGQNVTLSCEQNLNHDAMYWYRQDPGQGLRLIYYSQIVNDFQKGDIAEGYSVSREKKESFPLTVTSAQKNPTAFYLCARTGTPSYNEQFFGPGTRLTVL.

The V and J genes are TRBV6-1 and TRBJ2-5; 9 bases map to TRBD2. The CDR3 is made up of 18 amino acids. The germline gives CDR1 MNHNS, CDR2 SASEGT. V was clipped by 0 bases and J by 0 bases; unmatched bases: 8. CDR3 loop: CASSEAFGGGGYQETQYF. For the CDR3, the DNA is TGTGCCAGCAGTGAAGCCTTCGGCGGGGGGGGGTACCAAGAGACCCAGTACTTC.

The V gene is TRBV7-3, the J gene TRBJ2-2, with D tentatively TRBD2 (5 bases). CDR3 length: 13 amino acids. Per germline, CDR1 SGHTA and CDR2 FQGTGA. The germline V and J ends were trimmed by 2 bases and 6 bases, with 7 bases remaining between them. CDR3: CASSLERAGELFF. CDR3 DNA: TGTGCCAGCAGCTTAGAGAGGGCCGGGGAGCTGTTTTTT.